Described below is a single T cell receptor (beta chain) sequence and its context. Its target antigen remains unknown. Per-nucleotide qualities are absent, and no much larger clonotype sits a single base away. The sample comes from a study of PD-1 blockade in classical Hodgkin lymphoma (dated by TCRdb to about 2020). Regarding the research as a whole: Nivolumab dosing was 3 mg/kg intravenously every 2 weeks, continuing until either disease progression or unacceptable toxicity. The study used TCR beta sequencing and CyTOF to define a peripheral blood immune signature of response to PD-1 blockade in classical Hodgkin lymphoma.

The time point label of this sample denotes: cycle 1 day 1 (C1D1), immediately before nivolumab initiation. Relapse after autologous stem cell transplantation had occurred in all trial patients, and cohorts A, B and C were distinguished by prior brentuximab vedotin exposure. CD4+ T cells were purified from thawed PBMCs by magnetic negative selection with a Miltenyi CD4+ T cell isolation kit. The trial cohort comprised 56 patients with relapsed/refractory classical Hodgkin lymphoma whose best overall responses were complete response, partial response or progressive disease. In the multi-cohort phase II CheckMate 205 trial, trial patients received single-agent nivolumab. An independent review committee assessed best overall response by applying the 2007 International Working Group response criteria. Trial PBMCs were collected just before the start of nivolumab (C1D1) and during therapy at cycle 2 day 1 and cycle 4 day 1. Peripheral blood was collected in 8 mL Vacutainer Cell Preparation Tubes, from which PBMCs were isolated by centrifugation and then cryopreserved. Purified CD4+ and CD8+ fractions were generated only in cases for which an additional PBMC sample was available. On LS columns in a quadroMACS separator, the magnetically labelled cells were depleted, and the flow-through was collected as the purified fraction.

Overall study outcomes, separate from this receptor: Baseline TCR diversity was reported as lower in newly diagnosed patients than in healthy donors, and lower still in relapsed/refractory patients. Lower diversity was observed in patients in whom nivolumab was started less than 1 year after ASCT, and these patients were excluded from later analyses so that confounding by immune reconstitution would be avoided. The study was limited to a single clinical trial cohort, and causes of repertoire differences, possibly disease activity or prior therapy, remained undefined. Trial patients achieving complete response had baseline diversity similar to newly diagnosed patients, whereas partial responders and progressors had significantly lower diversity. A significant rise by C4D1 was seen in CD4+ but not CD8+ TCR diversity (p=0.0027 vs p=0.16), with the rise being most apparent in complete responders (p=0.02).

Genomic DNA was extracted with the Qiagen DNeasy kit from unsorted PBMCs and from negatively selected CD4+ and CD8+ fractions. TCR beta CDR3 regions were amplified by immunoSEQ multiplex PCR using primers annealing to V and J segments. A synthetic immune receptor repertoire was used to minimize amplification bias, and remaining bias was computationally removed after sequencing. The original methods were these. Repertoire diversity was quantified as the Shannon entropy index using custom Python scripts. The unsorted, CD4+ and CD8+ repertoires were each analyzed separately, with the exception of combined analyses, where CD4+ and CD8+ sequences were merged in silico. Clonal expansion was defined as at least a 2-fold frequency increase after treatment relative to C1D1, with a pseudocount of 0.5 for undetected baseline clones. Clones with 0 or 1 copy at C1D1 were defined as singleton clones, while clones with 2 or more copies were defined as non-singleton clones. Clones expanded in unsorted samples were assigned a CD4+, CD8+ or unknown annotation through matching of protein sequences in sorted samples from the same patient. Wilcoxon tests on paired samples were used to test changes in diversity from C1D1 to C4D1. Here the immuneACCESS table is served through TCRdb, limited to in-frame sequences with V and J called. Missing clones are a known gap in these copies; in checked studies unresolved V genes cover under half, and the rest lacks a known reason. The V and J calls and clone size were taken over from that table, and D and trimming were inferred from the DNA. The sample records 30,000 to 40,000 clones, roughly 90% of which are singletons. The top ten clonotypes cover 0.2% to 0.3% of the sample.

Trimming at the junction amounts to 3 bases on V and 2 bases on J, and the germline ends lie 7 bases apart. CDR1 is given as LNHDA and CDR2 as SQIVND, both from the germline V gene (reference sequence). From the cysteine up to the phenylalanine, the CDR3 has a length of 13 residues. Only the CDR3 DNA stays, 39 bases, in frame from base 1. This TCR was sampled from a human donor with classical Hodgkin lymphoma. The rearranged segments are TRBV19 and TRBJ2-5; the D gene lacks a confident call. This specimen consisted of CD4+ T cells from blood, obtained at baseline. CDR3 region: CASSMNTQETQYF. In nucleotides, the sequence is TGTGCCAGTAGTATGAACACACAAGAGACCCAGTACTTC.